This record covers a single TCR beta chain. Its antigen is still unknown. The source of the sample is a study of cytomegalovirus exposure and HLA in healthy donors. This CDR3 contains 15 residues. From germline, CDR1 is KGHSH and CDR2 LQKENI. Trimming shortened V by 2 bases and J by 4 bases, and 11 bases separated the two germline ends. Regarding the study as a whole: An analysis that came later showed most CMV-associated TCR beta chains appearing HLA-restricted.

Primers for the PCR totalled 60 Vbeta and 13 Jbeta. Sequencing was performed with immunoSEQ multiplex PCR; in TCRdb, only in-frame clones are kept and a portion is missing. The table lists about 210,000 clones, about 77% of them singletons. The clonotype comes from a boy aged 5-17 years in good health and CMV-seronegative. Material: PBMCs. V and J are TRBV18 and TRBJ2-2; D is unresolved. As DNA, the CDR3 is TGTGCCAGCTCACCAGCCTCCAGAGGCACCGGGGAGCTGTTTTTT. Its protein product is CASSPASRGTGELFF. Combining the CDR3 with reference TRBV18 and TRBJ2-2 gives the whole variable domain NAGVMQNPRHLVRRRGQEARLRCSPMKGHSHVYWYRQLPEEGLKFMVYLQKENIIDESGMPKERFSAEFPKEGPSILRIQQVVRGDSAAYFCASSPASRGTGELFFGEGSRLTVL.